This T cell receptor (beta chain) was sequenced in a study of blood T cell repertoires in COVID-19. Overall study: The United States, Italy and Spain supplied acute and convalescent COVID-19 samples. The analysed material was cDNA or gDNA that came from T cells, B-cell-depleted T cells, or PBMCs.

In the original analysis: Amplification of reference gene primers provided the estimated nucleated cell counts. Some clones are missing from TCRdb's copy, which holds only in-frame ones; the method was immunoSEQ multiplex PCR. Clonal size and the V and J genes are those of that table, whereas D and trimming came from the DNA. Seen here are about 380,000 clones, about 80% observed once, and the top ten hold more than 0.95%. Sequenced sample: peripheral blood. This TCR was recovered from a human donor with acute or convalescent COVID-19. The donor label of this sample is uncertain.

The CDR3 DNA follows: TGTGCCACCAGGCCCCAGCGGGGGTCCTACAATGAGCAGTTCTTC. Protein product: CATRPQRGSYNEQFF. The rearrangement joins TRBV15 to TRBJ2-1; TRBD2 matches at 8 bases. The trim removed 6 bases at V and 1 base at J, leaving 5 bases unmatched. This CDR3 spans 15 amino acids. Germline V gene lookup returns CDR1 LNHNV and CDR2 YYDKDF (reference sequence).